This TCR beta chain was identified during a study of OX40 agonist ivuxolimab in advanced cancers. The V and J ends lost 10 bases and 0 bases, in that order; junction bases with no gene match: 2. The CDR3 has 13 residues. Germline CDR1 is ENHRY and CDR2 is SYGVKD. Sequencing used immunoSEQ multiplex PCR; TCRdb keeps in-frame clones, though not all of them. This sample yields approximately 98,000 clones, of which 85% to 95% are seen a single time; roughly 0.61% belongs to the top ten. The chain is built from TRBV10-3 and TRBJ2-3; TRBD1 matches at 9 bases. This sequence was found in an adult with an advanced solid tumor such as melanoma, head and neck, liver or kidney cancer. The sequences come from CD4+ or CD8+ T cells sorted from blood, collected in a trial of the OX40 agonist ivuxolimab. Written as DNA, the CDR3 is TGTGCCACGGGGACAGGGAGCACAGATACGCAGTATTTT. Its protein product is CATGTGSTDTQYF.